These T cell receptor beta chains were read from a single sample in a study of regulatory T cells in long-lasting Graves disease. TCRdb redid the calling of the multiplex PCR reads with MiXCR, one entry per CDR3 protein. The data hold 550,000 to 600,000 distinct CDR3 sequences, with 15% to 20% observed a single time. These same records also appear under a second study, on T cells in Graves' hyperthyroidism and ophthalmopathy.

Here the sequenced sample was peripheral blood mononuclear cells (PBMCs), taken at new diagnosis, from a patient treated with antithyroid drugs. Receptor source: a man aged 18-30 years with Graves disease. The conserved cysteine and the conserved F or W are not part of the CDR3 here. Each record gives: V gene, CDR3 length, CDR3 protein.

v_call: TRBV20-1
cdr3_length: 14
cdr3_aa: SAAGLGTTNTGELF

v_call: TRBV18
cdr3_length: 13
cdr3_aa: ASSLSDKPGDGYT

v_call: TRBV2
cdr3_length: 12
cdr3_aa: ASSGLGGNYEQY

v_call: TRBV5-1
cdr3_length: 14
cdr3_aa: ASNLGGAGVLNEQF

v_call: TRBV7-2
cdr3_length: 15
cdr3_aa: ASSPGARYGINYGYT

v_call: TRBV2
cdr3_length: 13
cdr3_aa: ATTPDALPGQPQH

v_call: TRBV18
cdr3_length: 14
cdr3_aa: ASSLIAGPNTGELF

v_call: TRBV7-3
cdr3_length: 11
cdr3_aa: ASSLILTDTQY

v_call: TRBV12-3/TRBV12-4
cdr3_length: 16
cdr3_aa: ASAKGDYIFSGANVLT

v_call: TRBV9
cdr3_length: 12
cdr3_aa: ASSVGGMHTEAF

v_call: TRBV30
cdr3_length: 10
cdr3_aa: AWGTEGYGYT

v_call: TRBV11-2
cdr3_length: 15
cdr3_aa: ASSLGTERFPYNEQF

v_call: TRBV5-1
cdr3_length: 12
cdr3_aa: ASSWGVGDYEQY

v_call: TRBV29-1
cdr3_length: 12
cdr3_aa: SVEDDRGTFGYT

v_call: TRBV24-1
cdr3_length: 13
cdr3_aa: ATSPRWGSDTEAF

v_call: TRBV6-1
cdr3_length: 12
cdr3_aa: ASMATGRRETQY

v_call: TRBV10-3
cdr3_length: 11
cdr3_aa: AATTGGRTEAF

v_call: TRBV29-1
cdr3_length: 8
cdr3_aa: SVELGEQF

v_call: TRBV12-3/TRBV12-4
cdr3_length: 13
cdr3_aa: ASSPGTGGGYGYT

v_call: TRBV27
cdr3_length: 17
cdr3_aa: ASSLYGLAGASSYNEQF

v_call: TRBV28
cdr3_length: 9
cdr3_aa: ASSLVYEQY

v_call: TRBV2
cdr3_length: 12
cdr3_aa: ASSTGDRVQPQH

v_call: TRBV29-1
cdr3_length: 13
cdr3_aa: SVEGYGVSYNEQF

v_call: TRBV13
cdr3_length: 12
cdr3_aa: ASRYWGGNTEAF

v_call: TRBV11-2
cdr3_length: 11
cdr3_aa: ASSPDRGGELF

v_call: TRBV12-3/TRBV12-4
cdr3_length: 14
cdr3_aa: ASRRRGGSSYNEQF

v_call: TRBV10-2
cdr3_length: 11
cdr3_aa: AISASMNTEAF

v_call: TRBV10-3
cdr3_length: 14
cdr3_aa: AISVTSGVNTGELF

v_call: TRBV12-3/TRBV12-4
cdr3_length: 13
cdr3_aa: ASSPGLARATEQY

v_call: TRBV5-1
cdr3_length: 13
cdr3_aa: ASSLVYGRHSPLH

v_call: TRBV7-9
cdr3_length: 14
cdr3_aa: ASSLASQGDTDTQY

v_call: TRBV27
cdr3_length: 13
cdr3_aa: ASSSTPPVRQGAF

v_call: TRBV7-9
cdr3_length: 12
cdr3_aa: ASSPRLYSDEQF

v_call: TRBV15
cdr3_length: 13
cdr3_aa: ATSRDRGPNTEAF

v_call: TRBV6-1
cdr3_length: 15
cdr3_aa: ASSDFGRIGKNTEAF

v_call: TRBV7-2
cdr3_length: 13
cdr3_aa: ASSPALGAGEKLF

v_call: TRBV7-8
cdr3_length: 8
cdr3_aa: ASSGATQY

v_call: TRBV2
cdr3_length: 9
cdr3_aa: ASRLAPKEF